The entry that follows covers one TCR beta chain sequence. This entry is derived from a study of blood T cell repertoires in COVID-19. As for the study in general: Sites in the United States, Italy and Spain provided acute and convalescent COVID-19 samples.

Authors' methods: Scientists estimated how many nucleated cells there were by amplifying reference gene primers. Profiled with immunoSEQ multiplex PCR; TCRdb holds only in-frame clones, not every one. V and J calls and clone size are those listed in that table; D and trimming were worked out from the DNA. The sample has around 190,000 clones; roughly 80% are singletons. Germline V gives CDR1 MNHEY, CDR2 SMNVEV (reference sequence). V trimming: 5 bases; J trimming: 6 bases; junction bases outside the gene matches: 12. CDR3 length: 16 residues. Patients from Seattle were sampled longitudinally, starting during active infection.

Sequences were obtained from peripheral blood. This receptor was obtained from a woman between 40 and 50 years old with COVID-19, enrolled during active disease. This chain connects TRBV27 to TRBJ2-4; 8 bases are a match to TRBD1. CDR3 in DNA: TGTGCCAGCAGTCCGGACAGGGACGGTTGGGGAAACATTCAGTACTTC. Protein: CASSPDRDGWGNIQYF.